This T cell receptor (beta chain) comes out of a study of T cell repertoires in cytomegalovirus infection. Study context: Public TCR beta signature analysis indicated the presence of both CMV infection and matching HLA type.

The CDR3 consists of 13 residues. V lost 3 bases and J lost 9, with 13 bases in between. Germline CDR1 and CDR2: SGHVS and FQNEAQ. Study findings and constraints: There were HLA-C-restricted CMV-specific TCR beta clonotypes dominating the ex vivo response.

TCRdb analysed the reads with MiXCR anew, one entry per CDR3 protein. The data show 200,000 to 250,000 distinct CDR3 sequences, roughly 23% seen once. This clonotype was recorded a few times. Antigen: not known. Sequencing was carried out using CD8+ T cells from PBMCs. This TCR was sampled from a human donor in good health (CMV status not recorded). Some clones in this sample may be carry-over from other donors' samples. The V gene is TRBV7-8, the J gene TRBJ2-3; no reliable D call. The CDR3 DNA is TGTGCCAGCAGCTTTCGGACCGTGGACACGCAGTATTTT. This gives the protein CASSFRTVDTQYF.